What follows are 26 T cell receptor beta chains derived from one specimen sequenced in a study of blood T cell repertoires in COVID-19. This table comes from immunoSEQ multiplex PCR, and its TCRdb copy is limited to in-frame clones, with some not included. The repertoire has 45,000 or so clones, approximately 79% of them found once; the top ten carry 40% to 55%. Source material: peripheral blood. All receptors derive from a human donor in a cohort sampled during active COVID-19.

The rearrangement uses TRBV3-1 (or the pseudogene TRBV3-2) and TRBJ2-4; tentatively, D is TRBD2 (5 bases). CDR3 size: 15 residues. The V end lost 0 bases, the J end lost 5 bases, and 11 bases lay between the germline ends. Germline CDR1 reads LGHDT; CDR2 reads YNNKEL (reference sequence). The CDR3 DNA sequence: TGTGCCAGCAGCCAAGATGCGCGGGCCCAAAACATTCAGTACTTC. It yields the protein CASSQDARAQNIQYF.

This clone was counted only a few times. One end of the junction is discordant with germline, which a read error may explain. The CDR3 loop is CASCLGGAGGYTF. The CDR3 DNA sequence: TGTGCCAGCTGTTTAGGGGGGGCCGGGGGCTACACCTTC. The J gene is TRBJ1-2, the V gene TRBV28; maybe TRBD1 (6 bases). The germline V gene encodes CDR1 MDHEN and CDR2 SYDVKM. This CDR3 comprises 13 residues.

The rearrangement links TRBV11-2 to TRBJ2-7; D remains ambiguous. V lost 1 base to trimming and J lost 2 bases, with 9 bases between them. The CDR3 spans 14 residues. Germline-derived CDR1 and CDR2 are SGHAT and FQNNGV. The CDR3 nucleotides are TGTGCCAGCAGCTTAGGGTCAGTCGCCTACGAGCAGTACTTC. Protein: CASSLGSVAYEQYF.

The rearrangement uses TRBV5-4 and TRBJ2-1, with TRBD2 matching 10 bases. Germline values: CDR1 SGHNT, CDR2 YYREEE (reference sequence). V trimming: 6 bases; J trimming: 4 bases; junction bases outside the gene matches: 10. This CDR3 comprises 16 residues. CDR3 in amino acids: CASNTPLAGGYNEQFF. CDR3 DNA: TGTGCCAGCAACACACCATTAGCGGGGGGTTACAATGAGCAGTTCTTC.

This chain connects TRBV6-6 to TRBJ1-2, with D possibly TRBD1 on 5 matching bases. CDR1 is MNHNY, CDR2 SVGAGI, per germline (reference sequence). The CDR3 spans 14 residues. Trimming left V 6 bases short and J 8 bases short, with 19 bases between. The CDR3: CASRTQGSKKGYTF. The CDR3 DNA reads TGTGCCAGCAGAACTCAGGGATCGAAGAAAGGCTACACCTTC.

This sequence joins TRBV6-5 and TRBJ2-1; 11 bases map to TRBD2. V trimming: 10 bases; J trimming: 4 bases; junction bases outside the gene matches: 9. The CDR3 sequence is 15 residues long. Germline CDR1 reads MNHEY; CDR2 reads SVGAGI. CDR3 DNA: TGTGCCACAGAAATTAGCGGGGGGGAATACAATGAGCAGTTCTTC. It encodes CATEISGGEYNEQFF.

This clone was observed a single time. It is likely a read error, because the conserved phenylalanine at the end of the CDR3 is missing. The DNA is omitted, as the CDR3 cannot be located on it reliably, and the CDR3 follows TCRdb's listing. V and J are TRBV10-1 and TRBJ1-4; TRBD1 is the table's D call, not checked against the DNA. The CDR3 spans 8 amino acids, including both terminal residues. Germline V gene lookup returns CDR1 WNHNN and CDR2 SYGVQD (reference sequence). The CDR3 here is CARGAGCV.

The chain couples TRBV29-1 to TRBJ2-1, with 8 bases aligning to TRBD2. CDR1 is SQVTM, CDR2 ANQGSEA, per germline. V lost 5 bases to trimming and J lost 15 bases; unmatched junction nucleotides: 9. This CDR3 has 11 residues. The CDR3, as DNA: TGCAGCGTTTTTTCCGGGACTAGGACGTTCTTC. Encoded protein: CSVFSGTRTFF.

V gene TRBV3-1 (or the pseudogene TRBV3-2) combines with J gene TRBJ1-5; 9 bases match TRBD1. Germline V lookup: CDR1 LGHDT, CDR2 YNNKEL (reference sequence). CDR3 size: 16 residues. V shed 1 base, J shed 5 bases, and the junction held 6 bases outside the gene matches. In DNA form, the CDR3 reads TGTGCCAGCAGCCAAGTTGACAGGGGGGCGGATCAGCCCCAGCATTTT. Its translation is CASSQVDRGADQPQHF.

In nucleotides, the CDR3 is TGTGCCAGCACGGTGAGCGGGGGGGGCACAGATACGCAGTATTTT. This sequence encodes CASTVSGGGTDTQYF. The J gene is TRBJ2-3, the V gene TRBV6-5; 10 bases are shared with TRBD2. With V trimmed by 7 bases and J by 1 base, 5 bases remained unmatched. Looked up from germline, CDR1 is MNHEY and CDR2 is SVGAGI. The CDR3 extends over 15 amino acids.

At least ten counts were recorded for this clone. The V call is TRBV5-1, the J call TRBJ2-6; 7 bases fit TRBD2. The V segment lost 2 bases and the J segment 4 bases; nucleotides outside the gene matches: 12. CDR1 and CDR2 from the germline V gene are SGHRS and YFSETQ. The CDR3 extends over 18 amino acids. The CDR3 DNA is TGCGCCAGCAGCTTTACTAGCGTGAACCCCCCCGGGGCCAACGTCCTGACTTTC. This sequence encodes CASSFTSVNPPGANVLTF. The full variable domain, completed using reference TRBV5-1 and TRBJ2-6, is KAGVTQTPRYLIKTRGQQVTLSCSPISGHRSVSWYQQTPGQGLQFLFEYFSETQRNKGNFPGRFSGRQFSNSRSEMNVSTLELGDSALYLCASSFTSVNPPGANVLTFGAGSRLTVL.

V is TRBV6-5 and J is TRBJ1-1; maybe TRBD1 (5 bases). V lost 6 bases and J 1 base, leaving 6 bases between the germline ends. This CDR3 has 12 amino acids. CDR1 and CDR2 (germline): MNHEY, SVGAGI. CDR3 loop: CASSDRNTEAFF. For the CDR3, the DNA is TGTGCCAGCAGCGACAGGAACACTGAAGCTTTCTTT.

The chain links TRBV5-5 to TRBJ1-5; a weak D match, TRBD1 (5 bases). This CDR3 is 14 amino acids long. Trimming left V 1 base short and J 5 bases short, with 10 bases between. Germline lookup yields CDR1 SGHKS and CDR2 YYEKEE (reference sequence). CDR3 residues: CASSLFGGDQPQHF. The CDR3 DNA is TGTGCCAGCAGCTTGTTTGGAGGGGATCAGCCCCAGCATTTT.

J is TRBJ1-5 and V is TRBV3-1 (or the pseudogene TRBV3-2); TRBD1 agrees at 9 bases. Germline CDR1 is LGHDT and CDR2 is YNNKEL (reference sequence). The CDR3 is 15 residues long. The J segment lost 7 bases and the V segment lost 1 base, leaving 5 bases of the junction unmatched. In nucleotides, the CDR3 is TGTGCCAGCAGCCAAGGGGACAGGGTGAGACAGCCCCAGCATTTT. Translation: CASSQGDRVRQPQHF.

CDR3 sequence (DNA): TGTGCCAGCAGCGAACTGGGCAGGGGGAACAATGAGCAGTTCTTC. Its translation is CASSELGRGNNEQFF. V is TRBV7-2 and J is TRBJ2-1; 7 bases line up with TRBD1. The V gene end was trimmed by 5 bases and the J gene end by 5 bases; junction bases not matched to a gene: 9. Germline CDR1 reads SGHTA; CDR2 reads FQGNSA. The CDR3 totals 15 residues.

The V call is TRBV4-1, the J call TRBJ1-1; D is ambiguous. Germline CDR1 and CDR2: MGHRA and YSYEKL. This CDR3 contains 17 residues. V lost 2 bases to trimming and J lost 1 base, with 17 bases between them. The CDR3 reads CASSQYGQLGENTEAFF. In nucleotides, the CDR3 is TGCGCCAGCAGCCAATATGGGCAACTGGGAGAGAACACTGAAGCTTTCTTT.

This rearrangement joins TRBV6-5 to TRBJ1-1, with 9 bases identical to TRBD1. Trimming at V came to 5 bases and at J to 4 bases, leaving 5 bases not matched to a gene. The germline V gene has CDR1 MNHEY and CDR2 SVGAGI. The length of the CDR3 is 14 residues. CDR3 nucleotide sequence: TGTGCCAGCAGTCTCGGACAGGGGAGCACTGAAGCTTTCTTT. This translates into CASSLGQGSTEAFF.

The chain has TRBV6-5 and TRBJ2-1, with a tentative D call TRBD1 (6 bases). Trimming took 6 bases from V and 13 from J, leaving 16 bases between them. Germline assignment: CDR1 MNHEY and CDR2 SVGAGI. The length of the CDR3 is 12 residues. CDR3 protein: CASRDRQRFQFF. The CDR3 bases are TGTGCCAGCAGAGACAGGCAAAGGTTCCAGTTCTTC.

The rearrangement joins TRBV11-2 to TRBJ2-3; D might be TRBD1 (5 bases). CDR3 length: 15 amino acids. Germline V gives CDR1 SGHAT, CDR2 FQNNGV. The V gene lost 1 base and the J gene lost 5 bases, with 13 bases spanning the gap. CDR3 sequence (DNA): TGTGCCAGCAGCTTAGTTACAGGCTCTGGAGATACGCAGTATTTT. As protein: CASSLVTGSGDTQYF.

Only one count was recorded for this clone. The V call is TRBV9, the J call TRBJ1-2; possible D gene TRBD1, 5 bases. The CDR3 runs to 14 residues. Trimming stripped 4 bases from V and 7 bases from J, with 17 bases between. Germline V lookup: CDR1 SGDLS, CDR2 YYNGEE. The CDR3 DNA is TGTGCCAGCAGCAGTCCCAGGGAGGACGGTGGCTACACCTTC. It translates to CASSSPREDGGYTF.

The chain uses TRBV29-1 and TRBJ1-2; 7 nucleotides agree with TRBD1. This CDR3 contains 16 residues. Germline V lookup: CDR1 SQVTM, CDR2 ANQGSEA. Unmatched junction bases numbered 10, after V lost 0 bases and J lost 3 bases. The CDR3 nucleotides read TGCAGCGTTGAAGATGGAAGGGGCAGGGGGGACTATGGCTACACCTTC. Translation: CSVEDGRGRGDYGYTF. Combining the CDR3 with reference TRBV29-1 and TRBJ1-2 gives the whole variable domain SAVISQKPSRDICQRGTSLTIQCQVDSQVTMMFWYRQQPGQSLTLIATANQGSEATYESGFVIDKFPISRPNLTFSTLTVSNMSPEDSSIYLCSVEDGRGRGDYGYTFGSGTRLTVV.

V is TRBV5-1 and J is TRBJ2-3; TRBD2 might be the D (6 bases). Germline CDR1 reads SGHRS; CDR2 reads YFSETQ. Trimming shortened V by 0 bases and J by 6 bases, and 17 bases separated the two germline ends. This CDR3 has 16 amino acids. CDR3 bases: TGCGCCAGCAGCTTGGCCCGGGACTGGGGCGTGGATACGCAGTATTTT. Protein product: CASSLARDWGVDTQYF.

V gene TRBV7-2 combines with J gene TRBJ2-7, with 9 bases matching TRBD1. Looked up from germline, CDR1 is SGHTA and CDR2 is FQGNSA. The ends lost 1 base at V and 0 bases at J; junction bases unmatched: 10. The CDR3 extends over 18 amino acids. The DNA for the CDR3 is TGTGCCAGCAGCTTAGAAGGGTTCGGGACAGGGCCCTCCTACGAGCAGTACTTC. Translating it yields CASSLEGFGTGPSYEQYF.

The V gene is TRBV6-5, the J gene TRBJ1-1, with 9 nucleotides matching TRBD1. V lost 3 bases and J lost 4; bases outside the gene matches: 6. This CDR3 is built from 15 residues. From germline, CDR1 is MNHEY and CDR2 SVGAGI. The CDR3 region has the DNA TGTGCCAGCAGTTATACGACAGGGGGAACCACTGAAGCTTTCTTT. It yields the protein CASSYTTGGTTEAFF.

J is TRBJ1-6 and V is TRBV3-1 (or the pseudogene TRBV3-2); 8 bases are a match to TRBD1. Germline-derived CDR1 and CDR2 are LGHDT and YNNKEL (reference sequence). The CDR3 sequence is 16 residues long. V shed 1 base, J shed 7 bases, and the junction held 6 bases outside the gene matches. The CDR3, as DNA: TGTGCCAGCAGCCAAGGGTCAGCAGGGGGCAATTCACCCCTCCACTTT. It specifies CASSQGSAGGNSPLHF.

The chain has TRBV5-5 and TRBJ2-7; 11 nucleotides align to TRBD1. Trimming removed 2 bases from V and 2 bases from J; junction bases left unmatched: 6. CDR3 size: 16 residues. The V gene's germline CDR1 is SGHKS and CDR2 YYEKEE (reference sequence). The CDR3 region has the DNA TGTGCCAGCAGCTTAAACCCGGGACAGGGGGCCTACGAGCAGTACGTC. The encoded protein is CASSLNPGQGAYEQYV.